Following are 25 T cell receptor beta chains from one sample sequenced in a study of cytomegalovirus exposure and HLA in healthy donors. Vbeta (60) and Jbeta (13) primers were used in the PCR. The data were produced by immunoSEQ multiplex PCR, yet TCRdb's version contains in-frame clones alone and is incomplete. In the table there are roughly 83,000 clones, roughly 75% of which are singletons. Sequencing input: PBMCs. The receptors here all came from a man between 60 and 75 years old in good health and CMV-seronegative.

The chain joins TRBV5-1 to TRBJ1-5; a possible D gene is TRBD1 (6 bases). CDR3 length equals 15 residues. The ends were cut back, 3 bases at V and 2 bases at J, with 12 bases in the middle. From germline, CDR1 is SGHRS and CDR2 YFSETQ. DNA for the CDR3: TGCGCCAGCAGCTCTACAGGGATGGGCAATCAGCCCCAGCATTTT. It is translated as CASSSTGMGNQPQHF.

The gene calls are TRBV2 and TRBJ2-5, with TRBD2 matching over 9 bases. The V gene's germline CDR1 is SNHLY and CDR2 FYNNEI. This CDR3 comprises 15 residues. With 4 bases clipped from V and 5 bases from J, the junction kept 8 bases outside the gene matches. CDR3 amino acids: CASSAAGGPKETQYF. The CDR3 coding sequence is TGTGCCAGCAGTGCCGCGGGGGGGCCGAAGGAGACCCAGTACTTC.

The rearrangement joins TRBV6-5 to TRBJ2-2; D unclear. The CDR3 sequence is 14 residues long. CDR1 and CDR2 (germline): MNHEY, SVGAGI. V lost 6 bases and J 5 bases, leaving 13 bases between the germline ends. CDR3 protein: CASRITPETGELFF. The CDR3 nucleotides read TGTGCCAGCAGGATTACCCCTGAGACCGGGGAGCTGTTTTTT.

This clone was observed a handful of times. The chain combines TRBV2 with TRBJ1-2; D is possibly TRBD1 (5 bases). CDR1 SNHLY and CDR2 FYNNEI come from the germline V gene. The V and J ends lost 7 bases and 7 bases respectively, with 16 bases between them. CDR3 size: 13 residues. The CDR3 nucleotides are TGTGCCAGCACCCCCCGGGGGGTAGGTGGCTACACCTTC. Residues: CASTPRGVGGYTF.

The chain has TRBV13 and TRBJ2-1; 8 bases line up with TRBD1. Germline lookup yields CDR1 PRHDT and CDR2 FYEKMQ (reference sequence). CDR3 size: 17 residues. V was clipped by 5 bases and J by 8 bases; unmatched bases: 17. The CDR3 DNA sequence: TGTGCCAGCAGCCTCGGGCTATATACAGGGGGAAGGGATGAGCAGTTCTTC. Amino acid sequence: CASSLGLYTGGRDEQFF.

This clone was observed a few times. The chain combines TRBV6-1 with TRBJ1-2; no reliable D call. Germline loops: CDR1 MNHNS, CDR2 SASEGT. The CDR3 contains 13 residues. With 6 bases removed from V and 3 bases from J, the gap between germline ends came to 11 bases. Here the CDR3 reads CASSPGSDYGYTF. In nucleotides, the CDR3 is TGTGCCAGCAGCCCGGGGAGTGACTATGGCTACACCTTC.

The chain uses TRBV19 and TRBJ2-5; 8 positions agree with TRBD2. The J call is doubtful: the DNA matches TRBJ2-7 better. CDR1 and CDR2 (germline): LNHDA, SQIVND (reference sequence). There are 14 residues in the CDR3. Here the CDR3 reads CASSMLAGSYEQYF. Written as DNA, the CDR3 is TGTGCCAGTAGTATGCTAGCGGGCTCCTACGAGCAGTACTTC.

The CDR3 region has the DNA TGTGCCAGCAGCTTAGTTTCTCCTAGGGGGTGGTACGAGCAGTACTTC. Its translation is CASSLVSPRGWYEQYF. This chain connects TRBV11-2 to TRBJ2-7, with TRBD1 as a possible D gene (6 bases). Per the germline V gene, CDR1 is SGHAT and CDR2 is FQNNGV. V gave up 1 base and J gave up 4 bases, with 17 bases separating them. This CDR3 contains 16 residues. The whole variable domain, remainder taken from reference TRBV11-2 and TRBJ2-7, is EAGVAQSPRYKIIEKRQSVAFWCNPISGHATLYWYQQILGQGPKLLIQFQNNGVVDDSQLPKDRFSAERLKGVDSTLKIQPAKLEDSAVYLCASSLVSPRGWYEQYFGPGTRLTVT.

The V and J genes are TRBV10-3 and TRBJ2-3; 8 nucleotides match TRBD2. V gave up 3 bases and J gave up 4 bases; unmatched junction bases: 12. Germline values: CDR1 ENHRY, CDR2 SYGVKD. The CDR3 contains 17 residues. CDR3 sequence: CAISDLGAGGSPDTQYF. CDR3 in DNA: TGTGCCATCAGTGACCTCGGCGCGGGGGGTAGCCCAGATACGCAGTATTTT.

The CDR3 reads CASSGRGQSEGYTF. As DNA, the CDR3 is TGTGCCAGCAGTGGTAGGGGACAGAGTGAGGGCTACACCTTC. J is TRBJ1-2 and V is TRBV2, with 7 bases matching TRBD1. With 4 bases clipped from V and 8 bases from J, the junction kept 10 bases outside the gene matches. Germline assignment: CDR1 SNHLY and CDR2 FYNNEI. The CDR3 spans 14 residues.

V gene TRBV7-3 combines with J gene TRBJ2-6, with a tentative D call TRBD1 (5 bases). Trimming shortened V by 1 base and J by 5 bases, and 9 bases separated the two germline ends. The CDR3 has 15 residues. Germline V lookup: CDR1 SGHTA, CDR2 FQGTGA. The CDR3 DNA is TGTGCCAGCAGCTTAAATGGGGCGTGGGCCAACGTCCTGACTTTC. Translated, it gives CASSLNGAWANVLTF.

This clone was seen just once. The chain has TRBV5-6 and TRBJ2-7, with 8 nucleotides matching TRBD1. Germline CDR1 SGHDT, CDR2 YYEEEE. The CDR3 is made up of 15 amino acids. V dropped 4 bases and J dropped 2; count of bases not matched to a gene: 8. The CDR3 DNA sequence: TGTGCCAGCAGCCTCGGACAGGGACTTACCTACGAGCAGTACTTC. Translation gives CASSLGQGLTYEQYF.

This clone was seen only a few times. This chain joins TRBV4-1 and TRBJ1-1; TRBD1 matches 7 bases. This CDR3 is 17 amino acids long. The V segment lost 0 bases and the J segment 2 bases; nucleotides outside the gene matches: 9. Per germline, CDR1 MGHRA and CDR2 YSYEKL. The CDR3 nucleotides are TGCGCCAGCAGCCAAGATCAATGGGACAGCATAAACACTGAAGCTTTCTTT. The encoded protein is CASSQDQWDSINTEAFF.

This clone was observed a few times. The chain carries TRBV5-1 and TRBJ1-4; no firm D call. Between the trimmed V and J ends, which lost 0 bases and 0 bases, there was a span of 6 bases. CDR1 and CDR2 from the germline V gene are SGHRS and YFSETQ. The CDR3 has 15 residues. The CDR3 spells CASSLAQPTNEKLFF. DNA of the CDR3: TGCGCCAGCAGCTTGGCACAGCCAACTAATGAAAAACTGTTTTTT.

This clone was detected only a few times. The CDR3: CASSSRTSGPTDTQYF. The CDR3, as DNA: TGTGCCAGCAGCTCCAGGACTAGCGGACCCACAGATACGCAGTATTTT. This chain connects TRBV7-2 to TRBJ2-3; 10 nucleotides agree with TRBD2. With V trimmed by 4 bases and J by 2 bases, 6 bases remained unmatched. There are 16 residues in the CDR3. Germline loops: CDR1 SGHTA, CDR2 FQGNSA. Full variable domain (remainder filled in from reference TRBV7-2 and TRBJ2-3): GAGVSQSPSNKVTEKGKDVELRCDPISGHTALYWYRQSLGQGLEFLIYFQGNSAPDKSGLPSDRFSAERTGGSVSTLTIQRTQQEDSAVYLCASSSRTSGPTDTQYFGPGTRLTVL.

CDR3: CASSALTSGGALQFF. The CDR3 nucleotides are TGTGCCAGCAGTGCCCTGACTAGCGGGGGGGCGTTGCAGTTCTTC. This chain uses TRBV2 with TRBJ2-1; 14 bases agree with TRBD2. CDR3 length: 15 amino acids. Germline CDR1 is SNHLY and CDR2 is FYNNEI. The J segment lost 12 bases and the V segment lost 4 bases, leaving 8 bases of the junction unmatched.

The V and J genes are TRBV18 and TRBJ2-5, with 11 bases aligning to TRBD1. TRBJ2-7 explains the end of the DNA better; the J call may be wrong. The CDR3 sequence is 15 residues long. Germline V gene lookup returns CDR1 KGHSH and CDR2 LQKENI. For the CDR3, the DNA is TGTGCCAGCTCACCCGCGGGACAGGGGGGCTACGAGCAGTACTTC. Protein product: CASSPAGQGGYEQYF.

The gene calls are TRBV5-1 and TRBJ2-3; D is possibly TRBD2 (7 bases). This CDR3 is 16 amino acids long. Germline V gene data show CDR1 as SGHRS and CDR2 as YFSETQ. V was clipped by 0 bases and J by 5 bases, with 16 bases between them. CDR3 coding DNA: TGCGCCAGCAGCTTGGATGGGGGGGCCGGGGGAGATACGCAGTATTTT. This sequence encodes CASSLDGGAGGDTQYF.

The CDR3 sequence is CSVRTKEGIGGYTF. In DNA, the CDR3 is TGCAGCGTCAGGACGAAAGAGGGAATAGGTGGCTACACCTTC. The J gene is TRBJ1-2, the V gene TRBV29-1; unclear D gene. The CDR3 runs to 14 residues. The ends were cut back, 6 bases at V and 7 bases at J, with 21 bases in the middle. Germline values: CDR1 SQVTM, CDR2 ANQGSEA. The variable domain in full, completed from reference TRBV29-1 and TRBJ1-2, reads SAVISQKPSRDICQRGTSLTIQCQVDSQVTMMFWYRQQPGQSLTLIATANQGSEATYESGFVIDKFPISRPNLTFSTLTVSNMSPEDSSIYLCSVRTKEGIGGYTFGSGTRLTVV.

This chain links TRBV5-4 with TRBJ2-6, with a possible D match to TRBD2 (5 bases). V was trimmed by 5 bases and J by 4 bases, leaving 10 bases between them. Germline CDR1 is SGHNT and CDR2 is YYREEE (reference sequence). The CDR3 sequence is 14 residues long. The DNA for the CDR3 is TGTGCCAGCAGGGGGAGAGGCGGGGCCAACGTCCTGACTTTC. Protein: CASRGRGGANVLTF.

The V gene is TRBV30, the J gene TRBJ2-5; tentative D call: TRBD2 (7 bases). The CDR3 extends over 14 amino acids. V lost 0 bases, J lost 5 bases, and 13 bases lay in between. Germline lookup yields CDR1 GTSNPN and CDR2 SVGIG (reference sequence). Written as DNA, the CDR3 is TGTGCCTGGAGTGTAGGGGGGGCGGGGGAGACCCAGTACTTC. This sequence encodes CAWSVGGAGETQYF.

The rearrangement uses TRBV19 and TRBJ1-5, with 7 positions matching TRBD1. The V gene's germline CDR1 is LNHDA and CDR2 SQIVND (reference sequence). Unmatched junction bases numbered 11, after V lost 3 bases and J lost 9 bases. The CDR3 has 15 amino acids. CDR3 sequence reads: CASSISRDSPLPQHF. The CDR3 bases are TGTGCCAGTAGTATTTCTAGGGACAGTCCTTTGCCCCAGCATTTT.

This clone was counted a few times. The chain carries TRBV7-2 and TRBJ2-7; tentative D call: TRBD1 (6 bases). Germline values: CDR1 SGHTA, CDR2 FQGNSA. Trimming removed 7 bases at V and 2 bases at J, with 12 bases between. The CDR3 loop spans 13 amino acids. The CDR3 reads CASNQGTAYEQYF. CDR3 DNA: TGTGCCAGCAACCAGGGGACGGCCTACGAGCAGTACTTC.

This chain links TRBV15 with TRBJ2-7; 8 bases fit TRBD1. The CDR3 loop spans 17 amino acids. V was clipped by 2 bases and J by 2 bases; unmatched bases: 11. Germline-derived CDR1 and CDR2 are LNHNV and YYDKDF (reference sequence). CDR3 sequence reads: CATSRNPVQGGTYEQYF. Written as DNA, the CDR3 is TGTGCCACCAGCAGAAACCCTGTACAGGGGGGTACCTACGAGCAGTACTTC.

V is TRBV5-1 and J is TRBJ2-3; the match to TRBD2 covers 8 bases. Germline V lookup: CDR1 SGHRS, CDR2 YFSETQ. This CDR3 contains 20 residues. With V trimmed by 3 bases and J by 0 bases, 18 bases remained unmatched. The CDR3, as DNA: TGCGCCAGCAGCTCCGGACTACTAGCGGAGTACGCCTCTAGCACAGATACGCAGTATTTT. Translated: CASSSGLLAEYASSTDTQYF.